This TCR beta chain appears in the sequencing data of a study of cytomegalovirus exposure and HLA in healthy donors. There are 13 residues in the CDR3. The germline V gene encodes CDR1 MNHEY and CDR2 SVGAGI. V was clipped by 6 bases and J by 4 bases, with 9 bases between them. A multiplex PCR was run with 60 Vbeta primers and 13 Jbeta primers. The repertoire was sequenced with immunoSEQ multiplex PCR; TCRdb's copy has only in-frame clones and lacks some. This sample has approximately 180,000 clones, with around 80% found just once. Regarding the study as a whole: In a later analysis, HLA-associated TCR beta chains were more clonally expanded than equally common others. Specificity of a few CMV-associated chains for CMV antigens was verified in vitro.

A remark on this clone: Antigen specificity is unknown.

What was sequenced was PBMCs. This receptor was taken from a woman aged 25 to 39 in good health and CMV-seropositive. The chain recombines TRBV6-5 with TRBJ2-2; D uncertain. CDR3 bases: TGTGCCAGCAGCCCGATTAGCACCGGGGAGCTGTTTTTT. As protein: CASSPISTGELFF.